The entry that follows covers one T cell receptor beta chain sequence. Its antigen is unknown. This CDR3 is also generated by other DNA sequences in the sample. Method: immunoSEQ multiplex PCR; TCRdb's copy keeps in-frame clones and lacks some. This table holds millions of clones, 90% to 95% found once. The data derive from a study of shared clonotypes between healthy human individuals. Overall study results and limits: Roughly 4.7% was the fraction of naive CD4 clonotypes found shared across four donors. All-four-donor shared clonotypes had higher generation probabilities than non-shared clonotypes did.

The CDR3 length is 13 residues. V was clipped by 0 bases and J by 3 bases, with 6 bases between them. Germline values: CDR1 SGHRS, CDR2 YFSETQ. The receptor's source is a man younger than 35 in good health. Some clones in this sample may be carry-over from other donors' samples. Source material: naive CD4+ T cells from PBMCs. As to subset: CD45RA+ positively selected. This rearrangement joins TRBV5-1 to TRBJ2-5, with D unclear. Written as DNA, the CDR3 is TGCGCCAGCAGCTTGGTCAGTGAAGAGACCCAGTACTTC. Its protein is CASSLVSEETQYF.